The 32 T cell receptor beta chains below were found in one sample sequenced in a study of Ad26.COV2.S vaccination and SARS-CoV-2 variants. The repertoire was sequenced with immunoSEQ multiplex PCR; TCRdb's copy has only in-frame clones and lacks some. The sample records roughly 700,000 clones, 89% being singletons. Treatment of the sample: 15 to 20 received Ad26.COV2.S at low or high dose, single or two shots; roughly 5 received placebo; per-sample allocation not given. Each sample was drawn 63 days after the first injection (of vaccine or placebo). Material: peripheral blood, obtained in a trial of Ad26.COV2.S vaccine versus placebo. The receptors derive from a person aged 18-65 years who received the Ad26.COV2.S COVID-19 vaccine or a placebo.

The V and J genes are TRBV14 and TRBJ1-2; 11 positions match TRBD1. V was clipped by 5 bases and J by 3 bases; unmatched bases: 2. Germline CDR1 is SGHDN and CDR2 is FVKESK. The CDR3 has 14 amino acids. CDR3 sequence: CASSGDRGYYGYTF. The CDR3 DNA is TGTGCCAGCAGCGGGGACAGGGGGTACTATGGCTACACCTTC.

This sequence joins TRBV5-6 and TRBJ1-2; D gene uncertain. CDR3 length: 16 amino acids. CDR1 SGHDT and CDR2 YYEEEE come from the germline V gene. The V gene lost 8 bases and the J gene lost 5 bases, with 25 bases spanning the gap. The CDR3 here is CASKGIQVQPPYGYTF. The CDR3 region has the DNA TGTGCCAGTAAAGGGATCCAGGTTCAGCCGCCTTATGGCTACACCTTC.

This chain connects TRBV25-1 to TRBJ2-5; TRBD1 matches 11 bases. In germline, CDR1 is MGHDK, CDR2 SYGVNS. The CDR3 loop spans 13 amino acids. Losses at the gene ends were 8 bases for V and 7 bases for J; bases not matched to a gene: 6. This CDR3 reads CASGQGARGTQYF. The CDR3 DNA follows: TGTGCCAGCGGACAGGGGGCGCGTGGGACCCAGTACTTC.

The chain uses TRBV27 and TRBJ2-3; 9 bases are a match to TRBD1. CDR3 length: 15 amino acids. Germline values: CDR1 MNHEY, CDR2 SMNVEV (reference sequence). Trimming took 7 bases from V and 1 from J; bases not matched to a gene: 6. DNA of the CDR3: TGTGCCAGCATTCCCGGGACAGGGCGCACAGATACGCAGTATTTT. It codes for CASIPGTGRTDTQYF.

This chain joins TRBV7-6 and TRBJ1-2; perhaps TRBD1 as D (5 bases). Between the trimmed V and J ends, which lost 2 bases and 6 bases, there was a span of 10 bases. The CDR3 contains 13 residues. Germline V gene data show CDR1 as SGHVS and CDR2 as FNYEAQ. CDR3 nucleotide sequence: TGTGCCAGCAGCTTATCAGGGTTGGATGGCTACACCTTC. It specifies CASSLSGLDGYTF.

For this clone: Other DNA sequences in this sample translate to the same CDR3. This sequence joins TRBV3-1 (or the pseudogene TRBV3-2) and TRBJ2-2; D gene ambiguous. Trimming stripped 1 base from V and 4 bases from J, with 1 base between. Germline V gives CDR1 LGHDT, CDR2 YNNKEL (reference sequence). The CDR3 has 12 amino acids. CDR3 residues: CASSQGTGELFF. Here the CDR3 DNA reads TGTGCCAGCAGCCAAGGCACCGGGGAGCTGTTTTTT.

The gene calls are TRBV12-3 or TRBV12-4 and TRBJ1-5, with 10 bases fitting TRBD1. The CDR3 has 12 residues. The V segment lost 2 bases and the J segment 15 bases; nucleotides outside the gene matches: 4. CDR3 region: CASSLRDRGRHF. In DNA, the CDR3 is TGTGCCAGCAGTTTAAGGGACAGGGGAAGGCATTTT.

Comment on this clone: One base away lies a much larger clone, so this may be a sequencing read error. CDR3 DNA: TGTGCCAGCAGCTTACAGGGGAACACTGAAGCTTTCTTT. Translation: CASSLQGNTEAFF. V usage is TRBV5-5 and J usage is TRBJ1-1; D might be TRBD1 (6 bases). Germline V CDR1 and CDR2: SGHKS, YYEKEE (reference sequence). This CDR3 has 13 amino acids. Between the trimmed V and J ends, which lost 2 bases and 1 base, there was a span of 6 bases.

This rearrangement joins TRBV15 to TRBJ2-1; 10 nucleotides align to TRBD2. J was trimmed by 7 bases and V by 0 bases; bases with no gene match: 6. This CDR3 contains 16 residues. The germline V gene has CDR1 LNHNV and CDR2 YYDKDF (reference sequence). The CDR3 spells CATSRDRLAGVNEQFF. CDR3 sequence (DNA): TGTGCCACCAGCAGAGATAGGCTAGCGGGGGTAAATGAGCAGTTCTTC.

This chain uses TRBV14 with TRBJ2-5, with 13 bases that match TRBD2. The CDR3 loop spans 16 amino acids. J gave up 5 bases and V 1 base, and 4 bases lay outside the gene matches. Germline values: CDR1 SGHDN, CDR2 FVKESK. The CDR3 DNA reads as TGTGCCAGCAGCCAAGGACTAGCGGGAGGTGTTGAGACCCAGTACTTC. It is translated as CASSQGLAGGVETQYF.

The genes are TRBV23-1 and TRBJ2-4; D perhaps matches TRBD1 (6 bases). TRBV23-1 is annotated as an ORF whose role is uncertain. V lost 6 bases and J lost 0, with 21 bases in between. This CDR3 has 18 residues. CDR3: CASRITILGGIAKNIQYF. CDR3 nucleotide sequence: TGCGCCAGCAGGATCACGATTCTTGGGGGCATAGCCAAAAACATTCAGTACTTC.

J is TRBJ2-3 and V is TRBV6-2 or TRBV6-3; D is perhaps TRBD1 or TRBD2 (5 bases each). Germline V CDR1 and CDR2: MNHEY, SVGEGT. The CDR3 spans 15 residues. Trimming cost V 3 bases and J 2 bases, with 12 bases left between them. The CDR3 nucleotides read TGTGCCAGCAGTTATTCAGGGACCTACACAGATACGCAGTATTTT. Translating gives CASSYSGTYTDTQYF.

The chain uses TRBV7-9 and TRBJ2-3, with D hard to call. Germline V gene data show CDR1 as SEHNR and CDR2 as FQNEAQ (reference sequence). V was cut by 8 bases and J by 4 bases, with 7 bases left in between. CDR3 size: 11 residues. CDR3 residues: CASLVADTQYF. CDR3 coding DNA: TGTGCCAGCTTAGTCGCAGATACGCAGTATTTT.

The CDR3 coding sequence is TGCAGCGTTGTAAAAAGAGCTAGGGACTTCTCAAGCACAGATACGCAGTATTTT. Its protein product is CSVVKRARDFSSTDTQYF. The genes are TRBV29-1 and TRBJ2-3, with a weak D call TRBD2 (6 bases). This CDR3 is built from 18 residues. Trimming shortened V by 4 bases and J by 0 bases, and 23 bases separated the two germline ends. Germline CDR1 SQVTM, CDR2 ANQGSEA.

This clone was observed once. This rearrangement joins TRBV30 to TRBJ1-5; D unresolved. Germline CDR1 is GTSNPN and CDR2 is SVGIG (reference sequence). CDR3 length: 14 residues. Trimming took 1 base from V and 0 from J, leaving 7 bases between them. CDR3 loop: CAWSGTYSNQPQHF. CDR3 sequence (DNA): TGTGCCTGGAGTGGCACATATAGCAATCAGCCCCAGCATTTT.

CDR3 bases: TGTGCCAGCAGTTTAGAACAGGGGGCTTACGAGCAGTACTTC. This gives the protein CASSLEQGAYEQYF. The chain employs TRBV27 and TRBJ2-7; TRBD1 matches at 9 bases. CDR3 length: 14 residues. The V gene end was trimmed by 2 bases and the J gene end by 4 bases; junction bases not matched to a gene: 3. Looked up from germline, CDR1 is MNHEY and CDR2 is SMNVEV (reference sequence).

This clone was detected only once. The V call is TRBV25-1, the J call TRBJ2-7; D is ambiguous. This CDR3 comprises 11 residues. CDR1 and CDR2 from the germline V gene are MGHDK and SYGVNS. The V end was cut by 3 bases, the J end by 3 bases, with 3 bases between. The CDR3 spells CASSDDYEQYF. In DNA, the CDR3 is TGTGCCAGCAGTGACGACTACGAGCAGTACTTC.

The rearrangement uses TRBV30 and TRBJ1-4, with D hard to call. V gave up 2 bases and J gave up 4 bases, with 8 bases separating them. CDR1 is GTSNPN, CDR2 SVGIG, per germline (reference sequence). CDR3 length equals 13 residues. CDR3 DNA sequence: TGTGCCTGGAGTAGCCTCAGTAATGAAAAACTGTTTTTT. Its protein is CAWSSLSNEKLFF.

The chain employs TRBV5-1 and TRBJ2-1; TRBD2 matches at 12 bases. The CDR3 has 16 residues. Germline V gene sequence: CDR1 SGHRS, CDR2 YFSETQ. J gave up 6 bases and V 4 bases, and 8 bases lay outside the gene matches. Written as DNA, the CDR3 is TGCGCCAGCAGCCCCCCTAGCGGGAGGGTTGGCAATGAGCAGTTCTTC. It encodes CASSPPSGRVGNEQFF.

This rearrangement joins TRBV5-4 to TRBJ2-3, with TRBD2 matching over 8 bases. The CDR3 covers 16 residues. The trim removed 7 bases at V and 4 bases at J, leaving 14 bases unmatched. Germline loops: CDR1 SGHNT, CDR2 YYREEE (reference sequence). The CDR3 nucleotides are TGTGCCAGCGGATATAGCAGCGGGAGTAGGGCAGATACGCAGTATTTT. Translating gives CASGYSSGSRADTQYF.

The chain combines TRBV19 with TRBJ1-5; D gene uncertain. With 5 bases removed from V and 2 bases from J, the gap between germline ends came to 10 bases. Germline V gene lookup returns CDR1 LNHDA and CDR2 SQIVND (reference sequence). This CDR3 spans 14 amino acids. The CDR3 protein is CASSLREGNQPQHF. The DNA for the CDR3 is TGTGCCAGTAGTTTGAGAGAGGGCAATCAGCCCCAGCATTTT. Complete variable domain (other parts from reference TRBV19 and TRBJ1-5): DGGITQSPKYLFRKEGQNVTLSCEQNLNHDAMYWYRQDPGQGLRLIYYSQIVNDFQKGDIAEGYSVSREKKESFPLTVTSAQKNPTAFYLCASSLREGNQPQHFGDGTRLSIL.

As regards this clone: No conserved phenylalanine or tryptophan is present at the end of the CDR3, so a read error is the likely explanation. Because the CDR3's place on the DNA is in doubt, the DNA is left out and the CDR3 is given as listed by TCRdb. CDR3 amino acids: CASSPQPGSDAWL. V usage is TRBV18 and J usage is TRBJ1-1; no DNA check was done on the table's D call, TRBD1. 13 amino acids form the CDR3, both terminal residues included. From germline, CDR1 is KGHSH and CDR2 LQKENI.

The chain is built from TRBV5-4 and TRBJ2-3, with D perhaps TRBD1 or TRBD2 (5 bases each). From germline, CDR1 is SGHNT and CDR2 YYREEE (reference sequence). The germline V and J ends were trimmed by 4 bases and 0 bases, with 15 bases remaining between them. The CDR3 length is 16 residues. The CDR3 reads CASSPWVGGSTDTQYF. The DNA of the CDR3 is TGTGCCAGCAGCCCCTGGGTTGGGGGAAGCACAGATACGCAGTATTTT.

The chain is built from TRBV27 and TRBJ2-7; TRBD2 is a possible D gene (6 bases). CDR3 size: 14 residues. V was cut by 5 bases and J by 6 bases, with 17 bases left in between. Germline values: CDR1 MNHEY, CDR2 SMNVEV (reference sequence). This CDR3 reads CASSGSGTVSEQYF. CDR3 bases: TGTGCCAGCAGTGGGTCCGGGACTGTTTCCGAGCAGTACTTC.

Concerning this clone: This may be a read error, as it is one base from a much larger clone. This chain's CDR3 is CATGSSYNSPLHF. CDR3 sequence (DNA): TGTGCCACGGGGAGCTCCTATAATTCACCCCTCCACTTT. The chain couples TRBV19 to TRBJ1-6; no reliable D call. CDR1 is LNHDA, CDR2 SQIVND, per germline (reference sequence). Trimming stripped 10 bases from V and 0 bases from J, with 7 bases between. CDR3 length equals 13 residues.

The chain has TRBV6-4 and TRBJ2-3, with D possibly matching TRBD2 (5 bases). CDR3 size: 13 residues. In germline, CDR1 is MRHNA, CDR2 SNTAGT. The V end lost 0 bases, the J end lost 4 bases, and 5 bases lay between the germline ends. The CDR3 protein is CASSDSEADTQYF. CDR3 bases: TGTGCCAGCAGTGACTCGGAGGCAGATACGCAGTATTTT.

The J gene is TRBJ2-3, the V gene TRBV5-1; D tentatively fits TRBD1 or TRBD2 (5 bases each). CDR1 and CDR2 from the germline V gene are SGHRS and YFSETQ. V was shortened by 7 bases and J by 8 bases, with 29 bases between the two germline ends. This CDR3 is 17 amino acids long. The CDR3 nucleotides are TGCGCCAGCGAGGCGAGCGGCGGGTCTACCACCGGGGCTACGCAGTATTTT. Amino acids: CASEASGGSTTGATQYF.

This chain uses TRBV2 with TRBJ2-3; TRBD1 is a possible D gene (6 bases). The CDR3 has 15 residues. The V end lost 0 bases, the J end lost 2 bases, and 9 bases lay between the germline ends. The germline CDR1 and CDR2 sequences are SNHLY and FYNNEI. The CDR3 sequence is CASSEAQGFTDTQYF. The CDR3 nucleotides read TGTGCCAGCAGTGAAGCTCAGGGGTTCACAGATACGCAGTATTTT.

The V call is TRBV3-1 (or the pseudogene TRBV3-2), the J call TRBJ1-2; 8 bases match TRBD1. From germline, CDR1 is LGHDT and CDR2 YNNKEL (reference sequence). J was trimmed by 6 bases and V by 1 base; bases with no gene match: 7. This CDR3 spans 15 amino acids. The CDR3 nucleotides read TGTGCCAGCAGCCAAGGCCACGGGACAGGACATGGCTACACCTTC. Its translation is CASSQGHGTGHGYTF.

The chain employs TRBV6-2 or TRBV6-3 and TRBJ1-5; D ambiguous. The CDR3 extends over 14 amino acids. V was pared by 3 bases and J by 3 bases, with 9 bases between. In germline, CDR1 is MNHEY, CDR2 SVGEGT. The DNA for the CDR3 is TGTGCCAGCAGTTATCTACAGAACAATCAGCCCCAGCATTTT. This codes for CASSYLQNNQPQHF.

The chain couples TRBV18 to TRBJ2-1; 9 nucleotides line up with TRBD2. Germline CDR1 and CDR2: KGHSH and LQKENI. J was trimmed by 6 bases and V by 0 bases; bases with no gene match: 6. The CDR3 covers 16 residues. DNA of the CDR3: TGTGCCAGCTCACCACCGTACCTAGCGGGAAGCAATGAGCAGTTCTTC. This codes for CASSPPYLAGSNEQFF. Looking up the rest from reference TRBV18 and TRBJ2-1 gives the full variable domain: NAGVMQNPRHLVRRRGQEARLRCSPMKGHSHVYWYRQLPEEGLKFMVYLQKENIIDESGMPKERFSAEFPKEGPSILRIQQVVRGDSAAYFCASSPPYLAGSNEQFFGPGTRLTVL.

The V gene is TRBV12-3 or TRBV12-4, the J gene TRBJ2-7; D ambiguous. V dropped 1 base and J dropped 10 bases, with 11 bases sitting between them. The CDR3 is made up of 12 amino acids. CDR3 sequence (DNA): TGTGCCAGCAGTTTAGGCCACTCAGTCCAGTACTTC. This translates into CASSLGHSVQYF.